This T cell receptor beta chain comes out of a study of shared clonotypes between healthy human individuals. Produced via immunoSEQ multiplex PCR; TCRdb's table is partial and in-frame only. The sample contains around 500,000 clones, about 72% of which appear only once. V was clipped by 8 bases and J by 5 bases, with 14 bases between them. CDR1 and CDR2 (germline): SGHVS, FQNEAQ. The CDR3 has 13 amino acids. The chain joins TRBV7-8 to TRBJ2-3, with D possibly TRBD2 on 6 matching bases. The clonotype originates from a woman in her 40s in good health. Some clones in this sample may be carry-over from other donors' samples. Sample: PBMCs. CDR3 amino acids: CASAVAVIDTQYF. CDR3 coding DNA: TGTGCCAGCGCCGTAGCGGTGATAGATACGCAGTATTTT.